A single sample is the source of the 31 T cell receptor beta chains below, sequenced in a study of beta chain features in type 1 diabetes. Reverse transcribing all isolated RNA meant expressed TCRB transcripts were sequenced. Profiled with immunoSEQ multiplex PCR; TCRdb holds only in-frame clones, not every one. The sample lists under 450,000 clones; roughly 15% were seen once. The specimen sequenced was naive CD4+ T cells from blood. Receptors originate from a woman between 18 and 30 years old in good health.

This clone was detected only a few times. The rearrangement joins TRBV7-2 to TRBJ2-6, with D possibly matching TRBD1 (6 bases). Trimming took 0 bases from V and 0 from J, leaving 15 bases between them. The CDR3 totals 19 residues. Looked up from germline, CDR1 is SGHTA and CDR2 is FQGNSA. CDR3 nucleotide sequence: TGTGCCAGCAGCTTAGCGTCCAGGGGTCGCCTCTCTGGGGCCAACGTCCTGACTTTC. It is translated as CASSLASRGRLSGANVLTF.

The rearrangement links TRBV5-1 to TRBJ1-2; 7 nucleotides match TRBD1. The ends lost 4 bases at V and 10 bases at J; junction bases unmatched: 10. CDR3 size: 13 residues. CDR1 and CDR2 (germline): SGHRS, YFSETQ. CDR3 bases: TGCGCCAGCAGCCTGGGGACAGTGGGATTCTACACCTTC. This codes for CASSLGTVGFYTF.

This clone was seen a handful of times. The CDR3 protein is CASSLMRLAGGMYVDEQYF. CDR3 DNA: TGTGCCAGCAGCTTGATGAGGCTAGCGGGAGGAATGTACGTCGACGAGCAGTACTTC. J is TRBJ2-7 and V is TRBV7-9; the match to TRBD2 covers 11 bases. CDR1 is SEHNR and CDR2 is FQNEAQ in the germline V gene (reference sequence). The CDR3 spans 19 residues. The trim removed 3 bases at V and 5 bases at J, leaving 18 bases unmatched.

This clone was counted a few times. The chain carries TRBV28 and TRBJ2-7, with D tentatively TRBD1 (5 bases). This CDR3 contains 14 residues. V lost 6 bases to trimming and J lost 2 bases, with 14 bases between them. The germline V gene encodes CDR1 MDHEN and CDR2 SYDVKM. This chain's CDR3 is CASRSPGQAYEQYF. The CDR3 DNA reads TGTGCCAGCAGATCCCCAGGACAAGCCTACGAGCAGTACTTC.

The sample holds a few counts of this clone. The rearrangement uses TRBV15 and TRBJ2-3; no definite D call. The CDR3 runs 17 residues. Germline V gene sequence: CDR1 LNHNV, CDR2 YYDKDF (reference sequence). The V gene lost 1 base and the J gene lost 2 bases, with 16 bases spanning the gap. The CDR3 sequence is CATSRAKAPRLTDTQYF. The DNA for the CDR3 is TGTGCCACCAGCAGAGCGAAAGCCCCCAGGCTCACAGATACGCAGTATTTT.

This chain joins TRBV6-5 and TRBJ2-3; 8 bases align to TRBD1. V lost 5 bases and J lost 7; bases outside the gene matches: 8. CDR1 is MNHEY, CDR2 SVGAGI, per germline. The CDR3 runs 14 residues. CDR3: CASSTHRGENTQYF. The CDR3 DNA sequence: TGTGCCAGCAGTACCCACAGGGGGGAAAATACGCAGTATTTT.

This clone was counted only a few times. This sequence joins TRBV30 and TRBJ2-3; possibly TRBD1 for D (5 bases). This CDR3 comprises 12 residues. V was pared by 4 bases and J by 10 bases, with 15 bases between. Per germline, CDR1 GTSNPN and CDR2 SVGIG (reference sequence). Here the CDR3 reads CAWTKGLSAQYF. In DNA form, the CDR3 reads TGTGCCTGGACCAAGGGGCTTTCGGCGCAGTATTTT.

A few counts support this clone. The rearrangement links TRBV30 to TRBJ2-2; the match to TRBD2 covers 15 bases. Germline V lookup: CDR1 GTSNPN, CDR2 SVGIG (reference sequence). This CDR3 region has 17 residues. V lost 1 base to trimming and J lost 4 bases; unmatched junction nucleotides: 4. CDR3 in DNA: TGTGCCTGGAGTGGCAGGACTAGCGGGAGGGCCACCGGGGAGCTGTTTTTT. It translates to CAWSGRTSGRATGELFF.

This clone was seen a few times. This rearrangement joins TRBV15 to TRBJ2-5; TRBD1 is a possible D gene (5 bases). The germline V gene encodes CDR1 LNHNV and CDR2 YYDKDF (reference sequence). This CDR3 is built from 14 residues. Trimming shortened V by 0 bases and J by 2 bases, and 7 bases separated the two germline ends. The CDR3 nucleotides are TGTGCCACCAGCAGAGATGACAGTCAAGAGACCCAGTACTTC. Protein: CATSRDDSQETQYF.

The CDR3 region is CASKGTGVSYEQYF. CDR3 bases: TGTGCCAGTAAAGGGACAGGGGTCTCCTACGAGCAGTACTTC. The chain joins TRBV19 to TRBJ2-7; 10 nucleotides match TRBD1. The CDR3 spans 14 residues. In germline, CDR1 is LNHDA, CDR2 SQIVND (reference sequence). Unmatched junction bases numbered 3, after V lost 7 bases and J lost 0 bases.

This clone has just a few counts. The chain couples TRBV18 to TRBJ2-1; maybe TRBD2 (5 bases). The CDR3 is 15 amino acids. The V end lost 4 bases, the J end lost 0 bases, and 10 bases lay between the germline ends. The germline CDR1 and CDR2 sequences are KGHSH and LQKENI. DNA of the CDR3: TGTGCCAGCTCACGGGAGCGGAGCTCCTACAATGAGCAGTTCTTC. Encoded protein: CASSRERSSYNEQFF.

The J gene is TRBJ2-7, the V gene TRBV19, with D maybe TRBD1 (5 bases). Germline-derived CDR1 and CDR2 are LNHDA and SQIVND (reference sequence). CDR3 length equals 13 residues. Trimming took off 6 bases at V and 0 bases at J, with 9 bases between the two ends. The CDR3 is CASRGAPSYEQYF. CDR3 coding DNA: TGTGCCAGTAGAGGGGCCCCCTCCTACGAGCAGTACTTC.

Here the CDR3 DNA reads TGTGCCTGGAGTGTGAGGGAGGAGACCCAGTACTTC. Translating it yields CAWSVREETQYF. The chain couples TRBV30 to TRBJ2-5, with D maybe TRBD2 (5 bases). Germline V lookup: CDR1 GTSNPN, CDR2 SVGIG (reference sequence). This CDR3 spans 12 amino acids. V lost 0 bases and J lost 5, with 7 bases in between.

In this sample, this clone turned up a few times. The genes are TRBV4-3 and TRBJ2-7; unclear D gene. Germline V gives CDR1 LGHNA, CDR2 YSLEER. Trimming pared 2 bases from V and 2 bases from J, leaving 10 bases between. The CDR3 totals 14 residues. Here the CDR3 DNA reads TGCGCCAGCAGCCAACCAGGCCCTCCCTACGAGCAGTACTTC. Translating gives CASSQPGPPYEQYF.

The chain combines TRBV5-4 with TRBJ2-3; 8 bases align to TRBD2. Germline trimming cut 4 bases from V and 5 bases from J; bases unmatched to any gene: 6. The CDR3 spans 14 residues. Germline-derived CDR1 and CDR2 are SGHNT and YYREEE (reference sequence). The CDR3 DNA sequence: TGTGCCAGCAGCCCCCGGGGGGGGGTAGATACGCAGTATTTT. Amino acids: CASSPRGGVDTQYF.

V is TRBV29-1 and J is TRBJ2-7; D is unclear. This CDR3 region has 14 residues. Germline V lookup: CDR1 SQVTM, CDR2 ANQGSEA. Trimming took off 3 bases at V and 4 bases at J, with 16 bases between the two ends. CDR3 sequence (DNA): TGCAGCGTTGAGTATCTAGAAAAGAGGTACGAGCAGTACTTC. Its protein product is CSVEYLEKRYEQYF.

In this sample, this clone turned up a few times. The DNA of the CDR3 is TGTGCCAGCAGCTTCCGGGACAGGGCTTGGGCAACTAATGAAAAACTGTTTTTT. Translated: CASSFRDRAWATNEKLFF. The chain employs TRBV11-2 and TRBJ1-4, with TRBD1 identical over 9 bases. V was clipped by 3 bases and J by 0 bases; unmatched bases: 8. In germline, CDR1 is SGHAT, CDR2 FQNNGV. This CDR3 is 18 amino acids long. Full variable domain (remainder filled in from reference TRBV11-2 and TRBJ1-4): EAGVAQSPRYKIIEKRQSVAFWCNPISGHATLYWYQQILGQGPKLLIQFQNNGVVDDSQLPKDRFSAERLKGVDSTLKIQPAKLEDSAVYLCASSFRDRAWATNEKLFFGSGTQLSVL.

This clone was observed a handful of times. At the DNA level, this CDR3 is encoded by other sequences in the same sample as well. The chain links TRBV29-1 to TRBJ1-2; D possibly corresponds to TRBD1 (6 bases). The V gene lost 5 bases and the J gene lost 2 bases, with 9 bases spanning the gap. The V gene's germline CDR1 is SQVTM and CDR2 ANQGSEA. CDR3 length equals 12 residues. CDR3 sequence (DNA): TGCAGCGTTTTAACAGGGAACTATGGCTACACCTTC. Translated, it gives CSVLTGNYGYTF.

The table lists this clone with many counts. This chain links TRBV23-1 with TRBJ2-5, with D possibly matching TRBD2 (5 bases). TRBV23-1 is given ORF status, its function remaining uncertain. This CDR3 is built from 12 residues. Trimming removed 4 bases at V and 4 bases at J, with 7 bases between. CDR3 sequence: CASSPGRETQYF. The CDR3 bases are TGCGCCAGCAGTCCTGGGAGAGAGACCCAGTACTTC.

V gene TRBV18 combines with J gene TRBJ1-2; 7 nucleotides align to TRBD1. The CDR3 covers 14 residues. The J segment lost 6 bases and the V segment lost 6 bases, leaving 10 bases of the junction unmatched. Per the germline V gene, CDR1 is KGHSH and CDR2 is LQKENI. The CDR3 sequence is CASSHSDRVDGYTF. CDR3 in DNA: TGTGCCAGCTCTCATTCTGACAGGGTGGATGGCTACACCTTC.

A note on this clone: This CDR3 is also generated by other DNA sequences in the sample. The rearrangement links TRBV30 to TRBJ1-1; tentatively, D is TRBD1 (6 bases). The V gene's germline CDR1 is GTSNPN and CDR2 SVGIG (reference sequence). V lost 6 bases, J lost 0 bases, and 14 bases lay in between. CDR3 size: 14 residues. Here the CDR3 reads CACIPGQLNTEAFF. The CDR3, as DNA: TGTGCCTGTATCCCGGGACAATTGAACACTGAAGCTTTCTTT.

This clone was detected only a few times. The chain combines TRBV5-1 with TRBJ1-1; 7 positions match TRBD1. Trimming at V came to 4 bases and at J to 11 bases, leaving 8 bases not matched to a gene. The CDR3 sequence is 12 residues long. Germline lookup yields CDR1 SGHRS and CDR2 YFSETQ. The CDR3 reads CASSSSGTAAFF. The CDR3 DNA reads TGCGCCAGCAGCAGCTCCGGGACAGCCGCTTTCTTT.

This clone has only a few counts. The chain combines TRBV30 with TRBJ2-2, with 8 bases lining up with TRBD2. The germline gives CDR1 GTSNPN, CDR2 SVGIG (reference sequence). This CDR3 has 14 amino acids. V lost 8 bases, J lost 4 bases, and 9 bases stayed unmatched. The CDR3: CAHPSGSPTGELFF. In DNA form, the CDR3 reads TGTGCCCACCCCAGCGGGAGTCCCACCGGGGAGCTGTTTTTT.

This clone has just a few counts. This rearrangement joins TRBV11-1 to TRBJ2-7; TRBD2 aligns across 10 bases. CDR3 length equals 13 residues. Per germline, CDR1 SGHAT and CDR2 FQDESV (reference sequence). The trim removed 5 bases at V and 4 bases at J, leaving 2 bases unmatched. This CDR3 reads CASSPGLAYEQYF. For the CDR3, the DNA is TGTGCCAGCAGCCCGGGACTAGCGTACGAGCAGTACTTC. Using reference TRBV11-1 and TRBJ2-7 for the parts outside the CDR3, the full variable domain is EAEVAQSPRYKITEKSQAVAFWCDPISGHATLYWYRQILGQGPELLVQFQDESVVDDSQLPKDRFSAERLKGVDSTLKIQPAELGDSAMYLCASSPGLAYEQYFGPGTRLTVT.

There are a few counts of this clone. The chain combines TRBV11-3 with TRBJ1-2; TRBD1 might be the D (5 bases). V dropped 1 base and J dropped 6 bases, with 15 bases sitting between them. CDR3 length: 15 residues. CDR1 SGHNT and CDR2 YENEEA come from the germline V gene. CDR3 bases: TGTGCCAGCAGCTTAGGAAACGGCAGGGAGGATGGCTACACCTTC. Translation: CASSLGNGREDGYTF.

This rearrangement joins TRBV29-1 to TRBJ1-1, with unresolved D. From germline, CDR1 is SQVTM and CDR2 ANQGSEA. V lost 4 bases and J lost 3, with 9 bases in between. The CDR3 is made up of 12 amino acids. The chain's CDR3 is CSVVREDTEAFF. CDR3 DNA: TGCAGCGTTGTTAGAGAGGACACTGAAGCTTTCTTT. The variable domain in full, completed from reference TRBV29-1 and TRBJ1-1, reads SAVISQKPSRDICQRGTSLTIQCQVDSQVTMMFWYRQQPGQSLTLIATANQGSEATYESGFVIDKFPISRPNLTFSTLTVSNMSPEDSSIYLCSVVREDTEAFFGQGTRLTVV.

This clone was picked up a small number of times. V usage is TRBV4-3 and J usage is TRBJ1-1; TRBD1 is a possible D gene (5 bases). The CDR3 consists of 15 residues. Germline values: CDR1 LGHNA, CDR2 YSLEER. The germline V and J ends were trimmed by 4 bases and 0 bases, with 12 bases remaining between them. The CDR3 DNA sequence: TGCGCCAGCAGCCTCTGGACAAAGATGAACACTGAAGCTTTCTTT. Translated: CASSLWTKMNTEAFF.

This clone was counted a few times. The rearrangement uses TRBV30 and TRBJ2-3; no clear D gene. V lost 0 bases, J lost 2 bases, and 9 bases lay in between. The CDR3 extends over 14 amino acids. Looked up from germline, CDR1 is GTSNPN and CDR2 is SVGIG (reference sequence). The DNA of the CDR3 is TGTGCCTGGAGTGTTAATACAATCACAGATACGCAGTATTTT. This translates into CAWSVNTITDTQYF.

The rearrangement uses TRBV29-1 and TRBJ2-7; D gene unclear. This CDR3 region has 12 residues. Trimming took 4 bases from V and 5 from J, leaving 12 bases between them. Germline V gene sequence: CDR1 SQVTM, CDR2 ANQGSEA. CDR3 protein: CSVGLGFDEQYF. The CDR3 DNA is TGCAGCGTTGGCCTAGGATTCGACGAGCAGTACTTC.

This clone was counted between two and nine times. The gene calls are TRBV9 and TRBJ2-7; 8 bases match TRBD1. V lost 4 bases and J lost 1; bases outside the gene matches: 10. The CDR3 is 16 residues long. Germline-derived CDR1 and CDR2 are SGDLS and YYNGEE. Written as DNA, the CDR3 is TGTGCCAGCAGCTCAACTTCCGGGACAGGATCCTACGAGCAGTACTTC. This translates into CASSSTSGTGSYEQYF.

This clone was counted a few times. The CDR3, as DNA: TGTGCCTGGACCGCTCGACAGGGGGCCTACGAGCAGTACTTC. Encoded protein: CAWTARQGAYEQYF. This chain links TRBV30 with TRBJ2-7; 9 nucleotides align to TRBD1. V shed 4 bases, J shed 2 bases, and the junction held 6 bases outside the gene matches. CDR1 is GTSNPN, CDR2 SVGIG, per germline (reference sequence). The CDR3 is made up of 14 amino acids.